This record looks at one T cell receptor beta chain sequence and its context. Its antigen is unidentified. This specimen belongs to a study of vaccination and CD4 T cells after COVID-19. Overall study context: The cells were exposed to overlapping spike peptides originating from SARS-CoV-2, HCoV-NL63, HCoV-OC43 and HCoV-229E for stimulation. Each control culture was treated with a CEFX pool, an HIV-1 Nef pool, or no peptide.

V dropped 6 bases and J dropped 12; count of bases not matched to a gene: 13. The CDR3 is 14 amino acids. Germline loops: CDR1 SNHLY, CDR2 FYNNEI. The sample's treatment: approximately nine-day PBMC culture with coronavirus spike peptide pools or control peptides (ViraFEST assay). Investigators obtained the unexposed donor's CD4+ T cells before the COVID-19 pandemic (2011-2018). Scientists ran DNA taken from cultured CD4+ T cells through the Oncomine TCR Beta short-read assay for sequencing. Genomic DNA from cultured CD4+ T cells was extracted. TCRdb used MiXCR to reprocess the PCR reads, holding one entry per CDR3 protein. The repertoire holds roughly 11,000 distinct CDR3 sequences, with under 45% as singletons.

The receptor was derived from a human donor in good health. Sequencing used CD4+ T cells from blood, cultured in vitro. The chain joins TRBV2 to TRBJ2-1; TRBD2 aligns across 8 bases. The CDR3, as DNA: TGTGCCAGCAGCGACGGGGGGGTACTAATTGGGCAGTTCTTC. It codes for CASSDGGVLIGQFF.